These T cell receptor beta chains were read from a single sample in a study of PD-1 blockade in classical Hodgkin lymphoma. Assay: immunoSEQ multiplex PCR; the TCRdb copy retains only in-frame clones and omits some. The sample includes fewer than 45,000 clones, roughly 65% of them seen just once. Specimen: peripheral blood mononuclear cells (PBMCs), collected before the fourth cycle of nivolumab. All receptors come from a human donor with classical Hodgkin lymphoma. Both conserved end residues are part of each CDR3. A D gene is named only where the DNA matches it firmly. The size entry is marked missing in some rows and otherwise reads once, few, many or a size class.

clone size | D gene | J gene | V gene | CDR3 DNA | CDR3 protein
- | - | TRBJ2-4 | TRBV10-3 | TGTGCCATCAAGGGGGTATCGGACATTCAGTACTTC | CAIKGVSDIQYF
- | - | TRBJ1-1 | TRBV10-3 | TGTGCCATCGAGGGCAGCCAGAACACTGAAGCTTTCTTT | CAIEGSQNTEAFF
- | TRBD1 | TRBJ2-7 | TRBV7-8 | TGTGCCAGCAGCTTCGCCGGGACAGGGGGCGACGAGCAGTACTTC | CASSFAGTGGDEQYF
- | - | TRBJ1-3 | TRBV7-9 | TGTGCCAGCAGCTCCGAGGGACATTGGACTGGAAACACCATATATTTT | CASSSEGHWTGNTIYF
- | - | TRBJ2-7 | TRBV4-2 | TGTGCCAGCAGCTCGGCGGCAACCGGCCTGCACGAGCAGTACTTC | CASSSAATGLHEQYF
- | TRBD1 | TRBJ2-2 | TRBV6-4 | TGTGCCAGCAGTCCCCGGACAGGGGGCATAAACACCGGGGAGCTGTTTTTT | CASSPRTGGINTGELFF
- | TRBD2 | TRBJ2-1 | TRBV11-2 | TGTGCCAGCAGCTTAGCGGGGGGGCCGAGCTACAATGAGCAGTTCTTC | CASSLAGGPSYNEQFF
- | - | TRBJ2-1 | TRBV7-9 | TGTGCCAGCAGCTTCTACAATGAGCAGTTCTTC | CASSFYNEQFF
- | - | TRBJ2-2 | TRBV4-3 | TGCGCCAGCAGCCAAGATTGGAGGGGGTCCCCTGAACGGTGGGAGCTGTTTTTT | CASSQDWRGSPERWELFF
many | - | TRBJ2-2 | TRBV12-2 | TGTGCAAGTCGCTCCTTAGACAGGGGCTATACCGGGGAGCTGTTTTTT | CASRSLDRGYTGELFF
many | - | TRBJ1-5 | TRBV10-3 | TGTGCCATCAGTGAGTCTACCCCGGGTGATCAGCCCCAGCATTTT | CAISESTPGDQPQHF
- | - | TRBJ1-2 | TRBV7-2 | TGTGCCAGCAGCTTAGCACCTTCTTTGGGTGGCTACACCTTC | CASSLAPSLGGYTF
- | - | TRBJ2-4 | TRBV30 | TGTGCCTGGAGTACAGATAGAGCGGGCAAAAACATTCAGTACTTC | CAWSTDRAGKNIQYF
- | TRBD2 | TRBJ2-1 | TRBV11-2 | TGTGCCAGCAGCCGGGAAGCGGGAGCCGGTTATGAGCAGTTCTTC | CASSREAGAGYEQFF
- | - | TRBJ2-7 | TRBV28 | TGTGCCAGCAGCTTGGGGGAGCAGTACTTC | CASSLGEQYF
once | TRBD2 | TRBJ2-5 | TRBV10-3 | TGTGCCATCAGCCGAGTCCCCTTACGGGAGGCCCCAGAGACCCAGTACTTC | CAISRVPLREAPETQYF
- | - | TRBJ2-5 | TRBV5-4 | TGTGCCAGCAGCCCTGGCCTAGCTCCAGAGACCCAGTACTTC | CASSPGLAPETQYF
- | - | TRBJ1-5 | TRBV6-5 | TGTGCCAGCAGTTACTCGAGGGGTAATCAGCCCCAGCATTTT | CASSYSRGNQPQHF
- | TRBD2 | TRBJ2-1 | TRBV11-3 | TGTGCCAGCAGCCCCGGGACTAGCTTCAATGAGCAGTTCTTC | CASSPGTSFNEQFF
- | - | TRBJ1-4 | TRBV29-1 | TGCAGCGTTGTAGGTGGGACTAATGAAAAACTGTTTTTT | CSVVGGTNEKLFF
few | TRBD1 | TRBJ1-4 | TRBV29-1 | TGCAGCGTTGCCCCGGGACAGGGGCCTGAAAAACTGTTTTTT | CSVAPGQGPEKLFF
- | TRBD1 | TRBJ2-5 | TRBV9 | TGTGCCAGCAGCGTAGACAGGGGGTGGGGAGAGACCCAGTACTTC | CASSVDRGWGETQYF
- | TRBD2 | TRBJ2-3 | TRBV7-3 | TGTGCCAGCAGCTTAAAGACTAGCAGGACGGTGTTGGATACGCAGTATTTT | CASSLKTSRTVLDTQYF
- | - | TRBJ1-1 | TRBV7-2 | TGTGCCAGCAGCTTATCGGACAGCCTGAACACTGAAGCTTTCTTT | CASSLSDSLNTEAFF
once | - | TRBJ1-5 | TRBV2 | TGTGCCAGCGGGTGGGGGGCCGATAGCAATCAGCCCCAGCATTTT | CASGWGADSNQPQHF
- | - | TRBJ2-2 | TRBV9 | TGTGCCAGCAGCGTCGACCCGACCGGGGAGCTGTTTTTT | CASSVDPTGELFF
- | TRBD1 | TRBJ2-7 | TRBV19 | TGTGCCAGTAGTATGACAGGGAGTCGCTACGAGCAGTACTTC | CASSMTGSRYEQYF
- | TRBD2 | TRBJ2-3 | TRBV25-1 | TGTGCCAGCAGTGAAGAGAGGACTAGCTGGGGCACAGATACGCAGTATTTT | CASSEERTSWGTDTQYF
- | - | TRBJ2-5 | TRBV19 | TGTGCCAGTAGACAGACGGGGGATCAAGAGACCCAGTACTTC | CASRQTGDQETQYF
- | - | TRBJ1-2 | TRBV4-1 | TGCGCCAGCAGCCAGATCCGGGCCAAGAACTATGGCTACACCTTC | CASSQIRAKNYGYTF
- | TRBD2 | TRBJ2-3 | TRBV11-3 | TGTGCCAGCAGCTTAGACCGGGCTAGCGGGGGGCCTTCAGATACGCAGTATTTT | CASSLDRASGGPSDTQYF
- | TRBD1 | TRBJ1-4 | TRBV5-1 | TGCGCCAGCAGGGGACAGGGGCATGAAAAACTGTTTTTT | CASRGQGHEKLFF
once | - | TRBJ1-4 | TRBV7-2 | TGTGCCAGCAGCTTAGTGGGGCGGGTTAATGAAAAACTGTTTTTT | CASSLVGRVNEKLFF
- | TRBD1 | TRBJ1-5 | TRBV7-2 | TGTGCCAGCAGCTTATCCCCGAGGACAGGGGGCCGCAATCAGCCCCAGCATTTT | CASSLSPRTGGRNQPQHF
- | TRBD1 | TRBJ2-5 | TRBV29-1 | TGCAGCGTTGGGACAGGGAGCGAGACCCAGTACTTC | CSVGTGSETQYF
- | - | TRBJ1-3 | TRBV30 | TGTGCCAGGGGGAGTGGACAAACCATATATTTT | CARGSGQTIYF
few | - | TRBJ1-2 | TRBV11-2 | TGTGCCAGCAGCTTAGGGGTCAAGCAGGGTGATGGCTACACCTTC | CASSLGVKQGDGYTF
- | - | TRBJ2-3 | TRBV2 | TGTGCCAGCAGTGGGGCAGATACGCAGTATTTT | CASSGADTQYF
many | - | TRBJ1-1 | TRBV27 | TGTGCCAGCAGTTTATGGGGCTTACCCACGAACACTGAAGCTTTCTTT | CASSLWGLPTNTEAFF
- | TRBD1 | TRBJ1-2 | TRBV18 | TGTGCCAGCTCACCAGGACAGGGGAGTAACTATGGCTACACCTTC | CASSPGQGSNYGYTF
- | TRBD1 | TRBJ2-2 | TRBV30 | TGTGCCTGGAGTTCGACAGGGACCGGGGAGCTGTTTTTT | CAWSSTGTGELFF
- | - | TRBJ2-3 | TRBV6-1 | TGTGCCAGCAGGACGGGAGATACGCAGTATTTT | CASRTGDTQYF
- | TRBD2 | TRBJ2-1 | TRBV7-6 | TGTGCCAGCGGGGAGGGTGGTTCCTACAATGAGCAGTTCTTC | CASGEGGSYNEQFF
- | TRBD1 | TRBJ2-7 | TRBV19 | TGTGCCAGTAGCCGGACAGGGGGGGCCTACGAGCAGTACTTC | CASSRTGGAYEQYF
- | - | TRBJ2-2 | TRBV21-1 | TGTGCCAGCAGCAAACTAGAGACAGCCAAAGTTCCACCCGGGGAGCTGTTTTTT | CASSKLETAKVPPGELFF
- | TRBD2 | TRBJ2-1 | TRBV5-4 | TGTGCCAGCAGCTTGGGGGTAGCGGGAGGGTACGAGCAGTTCTTC | CASSLGVAGGYEQFF
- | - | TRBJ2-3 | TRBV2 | TGTGCCAGCAGTTGGGACAGCACAGATACGCAGTATTTT | CASSWDSTDTQYF
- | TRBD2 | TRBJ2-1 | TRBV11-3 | TGTGCCAGCAGCTTTTTGGCGGGGGGGCCGTATGAGCAGTTCTTC | CASSFLAGGPYEQFF
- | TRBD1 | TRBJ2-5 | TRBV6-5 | TGTGCCAGCAGCCGCGACAGGGGTCCTCAAGAGACCCAGTACTTC | CASSRDRGPQETQYF
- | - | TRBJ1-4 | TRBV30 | TGTGCCTGGAGTTCGGCACGAAATGAAAAACTGTTTTTT | CAWSSARNEKLFF
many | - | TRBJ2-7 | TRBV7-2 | TGTGCCAGCAGCTTAGAGGCAGGACCCTACGAGCAGTACTTC | CASSLEAGPYEQYF
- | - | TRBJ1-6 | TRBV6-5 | TGTGCCAGCAGTTACTCGATCTCTTCGGATTCACCCCTCCACTTT | CASSYSISSDSPLHF
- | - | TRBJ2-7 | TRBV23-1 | TGCGCCAGCAGTCAATCTGGGTCCTCCTACGAGCAGTACTTC | CASSQSGSSYEQYF
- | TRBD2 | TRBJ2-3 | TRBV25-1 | TGTGCCAGCAGTGAGCAAGCGGGGGGCCGCAGAGATACGCAGTATTTT | CASSEQAGGRRDTQYF
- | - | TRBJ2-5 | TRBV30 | TGTGCCTGGAGTTTTAGCCGAGCGGTAGGGGAGACCCAGTACTTC | CAWSFSRAVGETQYF
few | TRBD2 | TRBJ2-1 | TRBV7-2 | TGTGCCAGCAGCTTAGTATGGCTAGCGGGAGGGAATGAGCAGTTCTTC | CASSLVWLAGGNEQFF
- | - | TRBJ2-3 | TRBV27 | TGTGCCAGCAGTTCCCGACTCAATAGGGCAGATACGCAGTATTTT | CASSSRLNRADTQYF
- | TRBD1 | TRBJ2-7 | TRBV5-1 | TGCGCCAGCAGCTCACAGGGGCCTACCGTTAAGTCCTACGAGCAGTACTTC | CASSSQGPTVKSYEQYF